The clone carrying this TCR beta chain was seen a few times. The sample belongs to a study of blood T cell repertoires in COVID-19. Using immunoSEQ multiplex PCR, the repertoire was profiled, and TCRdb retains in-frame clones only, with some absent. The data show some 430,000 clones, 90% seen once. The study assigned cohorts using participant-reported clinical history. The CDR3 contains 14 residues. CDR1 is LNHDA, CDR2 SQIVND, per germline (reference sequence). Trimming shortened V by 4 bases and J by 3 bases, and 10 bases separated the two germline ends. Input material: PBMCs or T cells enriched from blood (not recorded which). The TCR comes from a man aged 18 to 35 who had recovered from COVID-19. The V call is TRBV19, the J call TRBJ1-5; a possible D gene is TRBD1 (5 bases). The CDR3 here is CASSTTGYNQPQHF. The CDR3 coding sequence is TGTGCCAGTAGTACAACAGGATACAATCAGCCCCAGCATTTT.